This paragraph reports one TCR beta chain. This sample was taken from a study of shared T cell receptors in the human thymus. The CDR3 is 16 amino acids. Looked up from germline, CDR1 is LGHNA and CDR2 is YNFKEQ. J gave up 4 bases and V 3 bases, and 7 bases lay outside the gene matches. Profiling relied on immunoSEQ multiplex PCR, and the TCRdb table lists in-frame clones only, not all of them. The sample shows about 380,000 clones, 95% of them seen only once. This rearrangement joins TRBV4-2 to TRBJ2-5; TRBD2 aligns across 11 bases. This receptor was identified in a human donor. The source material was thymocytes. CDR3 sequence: CASSQVAGGPSETQYF. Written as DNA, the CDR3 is TGTGCCAGCAGCCAGGTAGCGGGAGGGCCGTCAGAGACCCAGTACTTC.